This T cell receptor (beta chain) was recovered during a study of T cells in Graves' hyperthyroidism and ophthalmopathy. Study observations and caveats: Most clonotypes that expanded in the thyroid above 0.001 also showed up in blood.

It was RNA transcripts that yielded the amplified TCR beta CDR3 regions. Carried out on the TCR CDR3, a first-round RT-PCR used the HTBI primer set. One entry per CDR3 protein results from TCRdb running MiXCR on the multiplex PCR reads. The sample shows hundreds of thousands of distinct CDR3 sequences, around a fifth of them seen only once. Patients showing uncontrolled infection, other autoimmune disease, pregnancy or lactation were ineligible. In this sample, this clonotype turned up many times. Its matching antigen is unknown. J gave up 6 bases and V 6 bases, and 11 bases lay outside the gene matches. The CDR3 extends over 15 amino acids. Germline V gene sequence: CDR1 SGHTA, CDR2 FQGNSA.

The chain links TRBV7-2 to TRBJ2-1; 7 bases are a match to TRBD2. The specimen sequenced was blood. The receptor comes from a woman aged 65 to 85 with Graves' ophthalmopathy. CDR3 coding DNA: TGTGCCAGCAGGCCTAATAGCGGGTACTTCAATGAGCAGTTCTTC. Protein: CASRPNSGYFNEQFF.